The T cell receptor beta chain described here comes from a study of blood T cell repertoires in COVID-19. Repertoires were generated with immunoSEQ multiplex PCR, while TCRdb's copy carries only in-frame clones and drops some. Altogether a few hundred thousand clones are present, 86% being singletons, with the ten largest covering under 3.5%. V was shortened by 4 bases and J by 8 bases, with 17 bases between the two germline ends. In germline, CDR1 is MNHEY, CDR2 SMNVEV (reference sequence). The CDR3 spans 14 residues. The genes are TRBV27 and TRBJ1-1, with TRBD1 as a possible D gene (6 bases). The TCR sequence derives from a woman in her 30s with active or convalescent COVID-19. The sample comprised peripheral blood. The CDR3 spells CASSSQATGTEAFF. As DNA, the CDR3 is TGTGCCAGCAGTTCACAAGCTACAGGGACCGAAGCTTTCTTT.